One sample yielded the 7 T cell receptor beta chains listed below, sequenced in a study of technical replicates of blood from a few donors. The data were produced by immunoSEQ multiplex PCR, yet TCRdb's version contains in-frame clones alone and is incomplete. The table shows some 80,000 clones, with around 94% occurring only once. Sequenced material: T cells isolated from PBMCs. The source of these receptors is a human donor in good health.

The rearrangement uses TRBV5-1 and TRBJ1-1; maybe TRBD1 (6 bases). The germline CDR1 and CDR2 sequences are SGHRS and YFSETQ. Between the trimmed V and J ends, which lost 5 bases and 0 bases, there was a span of 14 bases. CDR3 length: 15 residues. The CDR3 reads CASSYRTGMNTEAFF. The CDR3 region has the DNA TGCGCCAGCAGTTATAGAACAGGGATGAACACTGAAGCTTTCTTT.

This chain links TRBV6-1 with TRBJ1-1; TRBD1 is a possible D gene (6 bases). The length of the CDR3 is 16 residues. Germline V gene sequence: CDR1 MNHNS, CDR2 SASEGT. The ends were cut back, 3 bases at V and 0 bases at J, with 14 bases in the middle. The CDR3, as DNA: TGTGCCAGCAGTGACTTAAGACAGGCCTTGAACACTGAAGCTTTCTTT. This translates into CASSDLRQALNTEAFF.

The gene calls are TRBV5-1 and TRBJ2-1; D is perhaps TRBD2 (5 bases). The germline gives CDR1 SGHRS, CDR2 YFSETQ. Trimming cost V 4 bases and J 0 bases, with 20 bases left between them. This CDR3 has 18 residues. The DNA for the CDR3 is TGCGCCAGCAGCCCGAGGTCTAGCCCTCAGAGCTCCTACAATGAGCAGTTCTTC. Its protein product is CASSPRSSPQSSYNEQFF.

The chain uses TRBV29-1 and TRBJ1-1; 7 nucleotides match TRBD1. J gave up 3 bases and V 5 bases, and 6 bases lay outside the gene matches. Germline values: CDR1 SQVTM, CDR2 ANQGSEA. The CDR3 has 13 amino acids. CDR3 coding DNA: TGCAGCGTTAGGGGGCTCTCGGACACTGAAGCTTTCTTT. This translates into CSVRGLSDTEAFF. Using reference TRBV29-1 and TRBJ1-1 for the parts outside the CDR3, the full variable domain is SAVISQKPSRDICQRGTSLTIQCQVDSQVTMMFWYRQQPGQSLTLIATANQGSEATYESGFVIDKFPISRPNLTFSTLTVSNMSPEDSSIYLCSVRGLSDTEAFFGQGTRLTVV.

This clone has only one observation. The rearrangement uses TRBV5-4 and TRBJ2-3; TRBD1 might be the D (5 bases). The germline V gene encodes CDR1 SGHNT and CDR2 YYREEE (reference sequence). V was clipped by 2 bases and J by 2 bases, with 12 bases between them. This CDR3 contains 15 residues. The CDR3 sequence: CASSLPGWATDTQYF. Written as DNA, the CDR3 is TGTGCCAGCAGCTTACCAGGGTGGGCCACAGATACGCAGTATTTT.

The chain uses TRBV28 and TRBJ2-1; the match to TRBD2 covers 14 bases. Germline CDR1 reads MDHEN; CDR2 reads SYDVKM. The J segment lost 9 bases and the V segment lost 6 bases, leaving 4 bases of the junction unmatched. The CDR3 sequence is 14 residues long. The CDR3 DNA reads TGTGCCAGCAGCTCCGGACTAGCGGGAGGTGAGCAGTTCTTC. The encoded protein is CASSSGLAGGEQFF.

CDR3: CASSIIADSSYNEQFF. For the CDR3, the DNA is TGTGCCAGTAGTATCATAGCGGATAGCTCCTACAATGAGCAGTTCTTC. V and J are TRBV19 and TRBJ2-1, with D possibly being TRBD2 (6 bases). Trimming shortened V by 3 bases and J by 0 bases, and 12 bases separated the two germline ends. This CDR3 has 16 amino acids. Germline values: CDR1 LNHDA, CDR2 SQIVND (reference sequence).